This T cell receptor beta chain was recovered during a study of cytomegalovirus exposure and HLA in healthy donors. Background on the study: Genetic ancestry analysis placed approximately 80% of the approximately 400 donors that were genotyped in the Caucasian-associated cluster.

PCR employed 60 Vbeta and 13 Jbeta primers. Clones were sequenced by immunoSEQ multiplex PCR, and TCRdb holds only the in-frame ones, with some missing. In the table there are hundreds of thousands of clones, around 80% of which are singletons. The sequenced material came from PBMCs. The TCR comes from a woman aged 55-70 years in good health and CMV-seropositive.

The CDR3 DNA sequence: TGCGCCAGCAGCCAGGGACTAGCGGGAGTTGGGGCCTACGAGCAGTACTTC. It is translated as CASSQGLAGVGAYEQYF. The rearrangement uses TRBV4-1 and TRBJ2-7; 14 positions agree with TRBD2. The CDR3 is made up of 17 amino acids. CDR1 is MGHRA and CDR2 is YSYEKL in the germline V gene. Germline trimming cut 3 bases from V and 2 bases from J; bases unmatched to any gene: 6.